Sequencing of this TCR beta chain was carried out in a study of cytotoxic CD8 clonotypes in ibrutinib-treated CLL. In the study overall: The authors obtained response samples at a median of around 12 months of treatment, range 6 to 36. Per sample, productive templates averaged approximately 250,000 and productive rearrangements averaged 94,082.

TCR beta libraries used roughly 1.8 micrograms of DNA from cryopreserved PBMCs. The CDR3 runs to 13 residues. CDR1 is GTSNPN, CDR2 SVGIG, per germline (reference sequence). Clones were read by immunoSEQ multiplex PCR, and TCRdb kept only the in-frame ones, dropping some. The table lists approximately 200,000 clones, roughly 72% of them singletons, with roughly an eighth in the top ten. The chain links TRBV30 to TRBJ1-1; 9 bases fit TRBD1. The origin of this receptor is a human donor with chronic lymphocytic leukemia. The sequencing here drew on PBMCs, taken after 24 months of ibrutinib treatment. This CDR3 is CARGGQGNTEAFF. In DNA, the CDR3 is TGTGCTAGGGGGGGACAGGGCAACACTGAAGCTTTCTTT.